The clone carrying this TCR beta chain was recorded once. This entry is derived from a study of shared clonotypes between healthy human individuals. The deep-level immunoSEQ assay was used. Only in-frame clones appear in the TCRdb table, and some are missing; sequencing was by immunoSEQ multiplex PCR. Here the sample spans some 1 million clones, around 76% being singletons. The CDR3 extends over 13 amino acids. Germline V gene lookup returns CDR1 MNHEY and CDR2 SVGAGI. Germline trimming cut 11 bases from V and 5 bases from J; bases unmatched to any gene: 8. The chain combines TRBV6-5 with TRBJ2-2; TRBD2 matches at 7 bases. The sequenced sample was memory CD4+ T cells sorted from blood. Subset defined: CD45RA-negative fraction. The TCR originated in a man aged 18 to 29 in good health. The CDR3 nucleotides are TGTGCCTCAAACCAAGCGGGGACCGGGGAGCTGTTTTTT. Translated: CASNQAGTGELFF.